This T cell receptor (beta chain) was recovered during a study of blood T cell repertoires in COVID-19. The CDR3 runs 15 residues. Trimming removed 2 bases at V and 1 base at J, with 11 bases between. Germline V gene sequence: CDR1 MNHEY, CDR2 SVGAGI. This clone occurred once. The Seattle patients, enrolled during active infection, were followed longitudinally. Original processing notes: The authors estimated nucleated cell counts from reference gene primer amplification. Sequencing used immunoSEQ multiplex PCR; TCRdb keeps in-frame clones, though not all of them. The V and J calls and clone size come from that table; D and trimming were worked out from the DNA. Counted here are roughly 200,000 clones, less than 95% occurring once; the ten biggest clones make up about 0.76%.

The chain uses TRBV6-5 and TRBJ1-2; TRBD1 is a possible D gene (6 bases). The source material was peripheral blood. The sequence was obtained from a man under 40 with COVID-19, enrolled during active disease. CDR3 nucleotides: TGTGCCAGCAGTTACGGGGGGGCATTTAACTATGGCTACACCTTC. Amino acid sequence: CASSYGGAFNYGYTF.